Here is one T cell receptor delta chain with its context. The protein TCRdb lists belongs to a much larger clone and differs from this DNA's translation at residues 11 and 12, which points to a read error; the protein shown is made from the DNA. This entry belongs to a study of γδ T cells in repeated Plasmodium falciparum infection. Study at large: Samples were taken at baseline, before some infections, and 21 days after each.

The length of the CDR3 is 19 residues. From germline, CDR1 is TSWWSYY and CDR2 QGS. With 0 bases removed from V and 0 bases from J, the gap between germline ends came to 20 bases. Flow sorting of PBMC yielded separate Vgamma9/Vdelta2+ and Vdelta2-negative gammadelta T cell populations for bulk repertoire analysis. TCRdb reprocessed the multiplex PCR reads using CATT. The repertoire includes 85,000 to 100,000 delta-chain clones, over 0.75% of them detected once, and 9.6% sits in the top ten. Sequenced input: gamma-delta T cells from blood. This chain joins TRDV1 and TRDJ1; the D gene is possibly TRDD2 (6 bases). The receptor was derived from a pool of human donors (malaria-infected and uninfected, not separated). CDR3 in DNA: TGTGCTCTTGGGGAACTATCCTACCAGGGGGTTGGCTACACCGATAAACTCATCTTT. Amino acids: CALGELSYQGVGYTDKLIF.